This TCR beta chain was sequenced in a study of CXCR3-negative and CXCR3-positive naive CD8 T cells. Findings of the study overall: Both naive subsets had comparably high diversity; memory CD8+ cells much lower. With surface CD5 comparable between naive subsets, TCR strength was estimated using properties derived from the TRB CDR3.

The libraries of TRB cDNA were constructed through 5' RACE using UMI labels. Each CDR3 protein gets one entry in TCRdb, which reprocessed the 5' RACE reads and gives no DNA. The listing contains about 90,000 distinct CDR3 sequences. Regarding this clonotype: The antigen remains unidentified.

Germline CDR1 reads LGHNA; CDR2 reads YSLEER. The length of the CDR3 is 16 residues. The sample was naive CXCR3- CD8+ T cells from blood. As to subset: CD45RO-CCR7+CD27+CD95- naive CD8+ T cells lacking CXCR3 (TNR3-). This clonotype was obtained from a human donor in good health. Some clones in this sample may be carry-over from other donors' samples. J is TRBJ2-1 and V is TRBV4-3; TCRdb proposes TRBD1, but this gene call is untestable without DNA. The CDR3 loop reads CASSQDIPGGYNEQFF.